These T cell receptor beta chains were read from a single sample in a study of blood T cell repertoires in COVID-19. Assay used: immunoSEQ multiplex PCR; TCRdb lists only in-frame clones, some missing. The table has 200,000 to 250,000 clones, approximately 87% seen once. Material: peripheral blood. The receptors here all came from a woman between 45 and 60 years old with acute or convalescent COVID-19. Both conserved end residues are part of each CDR3. The order of the fields is D gene, J gene, V gene, clone size, CDR3 DNA, CDR3 protein. The D gene is left open where the match is weak. The listing skips clone size in some rows; elsewhere it reads once, few, many or a size class.

D gene: .
J gene: TRBJ2-7
V gene: TRBV5-6
clone size: .
CDR3 DNA: TGTGCCAGCAGCCGGACTGAGTACGAGCAGTACTTC
CDR3 protein: CASSRTEYEQYF

D gene: .
J gene: TRBJ1-5
V gene: TRBV19
clone size: .
CDR3 DNA: TGTGCCAGTAGTATACAGGAGGGGAGCAATCAGCCCCAGCATTTT
CDR3 protein: CASSIQEGSNQPQHF

D gene: TRBD2
J gene: TRBJ2-7
V gene: TRBV18
clone size: .
CDR3 DNA: TGTGCCAGCTCACCTTCGGGGGGGGAGCAGTACTTC
CDR3 protein: CASSPSGGEQYF

D gene: .
J gene: TRBJ1-2
V gene: TRBV4-1
clone size: few
CDR3 DNA: TGCGCCAGCAGCTACCAAGATGTGAGCTATGGCTACACCTTC
CDR3 protein: CASSYQDVSYGYTF

D gene: TRBD2
J gene: TRBJ2-2
V gene: TRBV29-1
clone size: .
CDR3 DNA: TGCAGCGTTGAAGGGGGAGGGAGAGGTACCGGGGAGCTGTTTTTT
CDR3 protein: CSVEGGGRGTGELFF

D gene: TRBD1
J gene: TRBJ1-6
V gene: TRBV3-1/TRBV3-2
clone size: .
CDR3 DNA: TGTGCCAGCAGCGCCCGGGACAGGGATAATTCACCCCTCCACTTT
CDR3 protein: CASSARDRDNSPLHF

D gene: .
J gene: TRBJ1-1
V gene: TRBV25-1
clone size: .
CDR3 DNA: TGTGCCAGCAGTGAAGGACAATACACTGAAGCTTTCTTT
CDR3 protein: CASSEGQYTEAFF

D gene: .
J gene: TRBJ1-5
V gene: TRBV2
clone size: .
CDR3 DNA: TGTGCCTCCTCCCTGGCGGGTCCGCTTAGCAATCAGCCCCAGCATTTT
CDR3 protein: CASSLAGPLSNQPQHF

D gene: .
J gene: TRBJ1-6
V gene: TRBV5-6
clone size: few
CDR3 DNA: TGTGCCAGCAGCTTGGCCCGACAGAATTCACCCCTCCACTTT
CDR3 protein: CASSLARQNSPLHF

D gene: .
J gene: TRBJ1-1
V gene: TRBV6-5
clone size: .
CDR3 DNA: TGTGCCAGCAGTCGTTTGGGGGGAGGGTCTTTCTTT
CDR3 protein: CASSRLGGGSFF

D gene: TRBD2
J gene: TRBJ2-7
V gene: TRBV12-5
clone size: .
CDR3 DNA: TGTGCTAGTGGTCTGGGGACTAGCGGGGGGGCCGAAGAGCAGTACTTC
CDR3 protein: CASGLGTSGGAEEQYF

D gene: .
J gene: TRBJ2-5
V gene: TRBV24-1
clone size: .
CDR3 DNA: TGTGCCACCAGTGATCGGGAGACCCAGTACTTC
CDR3 protein: CATSDRETQYF

D gene: .
J gene: TRBJ2-3
V gene: TRBV6-5
clone size: .
CDR3 DNA: TGTGCCAGCAGCCGACATGAAGATACGCAGTATTTT
CDR3 protein: CASSRHEDTQYF

D gene: .
J gene: TRBJ2-5
V gene: TRBV7-2
clone size: .
CDR3 DNA: TGTGCCAGCAGCTTAAGACTCCCCCGAGAGACCCAGTACTTC
CDR3 protein: CASSLRLPRETQYF

D gene: .
J gene: TRBJ1-1
V gene: TRBV7-9
clone size: few
CDR3 DNA: TGTGCCAGCAGCTTCGGTCAGGGGAACACTGAAGCTTTCTTT
CDR3 protein: CASSFGQGNTEAFF

D gene: .
J gene: TRBJ1-1
V gene: TRBV11-3
clone size: .
CDR3 DNA: TGTGCCAGCAGCCCAAGACAGTCGAACACTGAAGCTTTCTTT
CDR3 protein: CASSPRQSNTEAFF

D gene: TRBD2
J gene: TRBJ2-7
V gene: TRBV3-1/TRBV3-2
clone size: .
CDR3 DNA: TGTGCCAGCAGCCCCAGTAGCGGGAGGGGTCTCTCCTACGAGCAGTACTTC
CDR3 protein: CASSPSSGRGLSYEQYF

D gene: .
J gene: TRBJ1-5
V gene: TRBV6-6
clone size: .
CDR3 DNA: TGTGCCAGCACCTCCGGGGGGAGTAGCAATCAGCCCCAGCATTTT
CDR3 protein: CASTSGGSSNQPQHF

D gene: .
J gene: TRBJ1-5
V gene: TRBV3-1/TRBV3-2
clone size: .
CDR3 DNA: TGTGCCAGCAGCCAAGTGGCTATACAGGACAGAATAACATTT
CDR3 protein: CASSQVAIQDRITF

D gene: .
J gene: TRBJ1-1
V gene: TRBV29-1
clone size: .
CDR3 DNA: TGCAGCGTTGGGTCGGCAGGAGGGAACACTGAAGCTTTCTTT
CDR3 protein: CSVGSAGGNTEAFF

D gene: .
J gene: TRBJ2-5
V gene: TRBV7-2
clone size: .
CDR3 DNA: TGTGCCAGCAGCTTAGTCCCAACGGGGGAGACCCAGTACTTC
CDR3 protein: CASSLVPTGETQYF

D gene: TRBD1
J gene: TRBJ2-3
V gene: TRBV9
clone size: .
CDR3 DNA: TGTGCCAGCAGCCCTTCGACAGGGCACACAGATACGCAGTATTTT
CDR3 protein: CASSPSTGHTDTQYF

D gene: .
J gene: TRBJ2-3
V gene: TRBV3-1/TRBV3-2
clone size: .
CDR3 DNA: TGTGCCAGCAGCCAGGAAGGACAGTACACAGATACGCAGTATTTT
CDR3 protein: CASSQEGQYTDTQYF

D gene: .
J gene: TRBJ1-6
V gene: TRBV12-3/TRBV12-4
clone size: .
CDR3 DNA: TGTGCCAGCAGTCTACCAGGGGATTCACCCCTCCACTTT
CDR3 protein: CASSLPGDSPLHF

D gene: TRBD1
J gene: TRBJ1-6
V gene: TRBV6-5
clone size: .
CDR3 DNA: TGTGCCGTCTCGACAGGGAGCAATTCACCCCTCCACTTT
CDR3 protein: CAVSTGSNSPLHF

D gene: TRBD1
J gene: TRBJ2-7
V gene: TRBV6-2/TRBV6-3
clone size: .
CDR3 DNA: TGTGCCAGCAGTTACCACGGGACAGTGCCCTACGAGCAGTACTTC
CDR3 protein: CASSYHGTVPYEQYF

D gene: TRBD2
J gene: TRBJ2-1
V gene: TRBV5-4
clone size: .
CDR3 DNA: TGTGCCAGCAGCTTGGTGACGGTGGGGGGGAATGAGCAGTTCTTC
CDR3 protein: CASSLVTVGGNEQFF

D gene: TRBD1
J gene: TRBJ1-2
V gene: TRBV11-2
clone size: .
CDR3 DNA: TGTGCCAGCAGCTGGGGACAGGGGGGTATACGTAAGGACTATGGCTACACCTTC
CDR3 protein: CASSWGQGGIRKDYGYTF

D gene: TRBD1
J gene: TRBJ1-1
V gene: TRBV25-1
clone size: .
CDR3 DNA: TGTGCCAGCAGTGACGGACAGGTCTACCGGGGCACTGAAGCTTTCTTT
CDR3 protein: CASSDGQVYRGTEAFF

D gene: .
J gene: TRBJ2-2
V gene: TRBV29-1
clone size: once
CDR3 DNA: TGCAGCGCCTCCGTCGGGCGGGGCCCTAGAAGGGAGCTGTTTTTT
CDR3 protein: CSASVGRGPRRELFF

D gene: TRBD2
J gene: TRBJ2-3
V gene: TRBV6-2/TRBV6-3
clone size: once
CDR3 DNA: TGTGCCAGCAGTAAGACTAGCGGGTGGGTGGATACGCAGTATTTT
CDR3 protein: CASSKTSGWVDTQYF

D gene: TRBD1
J gene: TRBJ1-1
V gene: TRBV7-2
clone size: .
CDR3 DNA: TGTGCCAGCAGCGAGGGGACAGGCTGGACTGAAGCTTTCTTT
CDR3 protein: CASSEGTGWTEAFF

D gene: .
J gene: TRBJ2-7
V gene: TRBV6-2/TRBV6-3
clone size: .
CDR3 DNA: TGTGCCAGCAGTCGGGACAACTCCTACGAGCAGTACTTC
CDR3 protein: CASSRDNSYEQYF

D gene: .
J gene: TRBJ1-5
V gene: TRBV7-2
clone size: .
CDR3 DNA: TGTGCCAGCAGCCGCGGATTGGATACTGGAAGCAATCAGCCCCAGCATTTT
CDR3 protein: CASSRGLDTGSNQPQHF

D gene: .
J gene: TRBJ1-2
V gene: TRBV10-3
clone size: .
CDR3 DNA: TGTGCCATCAGTGAGTCAGTCGGGCAGGGAAAGGACTATGGCTACACCTTC
CDR3 protein: CAISESVGQGKDYGYTF

D gene: .
J gene: TRBJ2-3
V gene: TRBV21-1
clone size: .
CDR3 DNA: TGTGCCAGCAGCATACCCGGGGGGGCTGGCACAGATACGCAGTATTTT
CDR3 protein: CASSIPGGAGTDTQYF

D gene: TRBD1
J gene: TRBJ2-5
V gene: TRBV11-2
clone size: .
CDR3 DNA: TGTGCCAGCAGCTTCAACAGGGGGCTGAAGGAGACCCAGTACTTC
CDR3 protein: CASSFNRGLKETQYF

D gene: TRBD1
J gene: TRBJ2-2
V gene: TRBV19
clone size: .
CDR3 DNA: TGTGCCAGTAGCCTTCGGGACAGGCCTTGGGAGCTGTTTTTT
CDR3 protein: CASSLRDRPWELFF

D gene: TRBD2
J gene: TRBJ2-3
V gene: TRBV18
clone size: .
CDR3 DNA: TGTGCCAGCTCACCACTCTCTCGTTCCCGGGGGGACACAGATACGCAGTATTTT
CDR3 protein: CASSPLSRSRGDTDTQYF

D gene: TRBD1
J gene: TRBJ1-5
V gene: TRBV6-2/TRBV6-3
clone size: .
CDR3 DNA: TGTGCCAGCAGTCAGCCCACCGGGACAGCCGGTCTTCGCAATCAGCCCCAGCATTTT
CDR3 protein: CASSQPTGTAGLRNQPQHF

D gene: TRBD1
J gene: TRBJ1-2
V gene: TRBV18
clone size: .
CDR3 DNA: TGTGCCAGCTCAGCGGGACAGGGATATGGCTACACCTTC
CDR3 protein: CASSAGQGYGYTF

D gene: TRBD2
J gene: TRBJ2-2
V gene: TRBV5-6
clone size: .
CDR3 DNA: TGTGCCAGCAGCCCAGACGCGGGGGTCAACACCGGGGAGCTGTTTTTT
CDR3 protein: CASSPDAGVNTGELFF

D gene: .
J gene: TRBJ2-2
V gene: TRBV2
clone size: few
CDR3 DNA: TGTGCCAGCAGTCCCAGGGTGGGTGGCACCGGGGAGCTGTTTTTT
CDR3 protein: CASSPRVGGTGELFF

D gene: .
J gene: TRBJ2-7
V gene: TRBV6-5
clone size: .
CDR3 DNA: TGTGCCAGCAGAAGTTCCCAGGGGCAGCAGTACTTC
CDR3 protein: CASRSSQGQQYF

D gene: TRBD1
J gene: TRBJ2-1
V gene: TRBV5-8
clone size: .
CDR3 DNA: TGTGCCAGCAGAAAGGACAGGGGTTTGGGTGAGCAGTTCTTC
CDR3 protein: CASRKDRGLGEQFF

D gene: .
J gene: TRBJ2-7
V gene: TRBV7-2
clone size: .
CDR3 DNA: TGTGCCAGCAGCTTAGTGGGACTTGGGTTTTACGAGCAGTACTTC
CDR3 protein: CASSLVGLGFYEQYF

D gene: .
J gene: TRBJ2-5
V gene: TRBV12-3/TRBV12-4
clone size: .
CDR3 DNA: TGTGCCAGCAGTTTTTCTATAGAGACCCAGTACTTC
CDR3 protein: CASSFSIETQYF

D gene: .
J gene: TRBJ1-6
V gene: TRBV28
clone size: .
CDR3 DNA: TGTGCCAGCAGTTTGTTAAGGGGATCACCCCTCCACTTT
CDR3 protein: CASSLLRGSPLHF

D gene: TRBD1
J gene: TRBJ1-5
V gene: TRBV5-4
clone size: .
CDR3 DNA: TGTGCCAGCACCCAGGACAGGGGGCTACTCCATAGCAATCAGCCCCAGCATTTT
CDR3 protein: CASTQDRGLLHSNQPQHF

D gene: .
J gene: TRBJ2-3
V gene: TRBV6-5
clone size: .
CDR3 DNA: TGTGCCAGCAGTTACAGCCCTAGCACAGATACGCAGTATTTT
CDR3 protein: CASSYSPSTDTQYF

D gene: TRBD2
J gene: TRBJ2-6
V gene: TRBV7-6
clone size: .
CDR3 DNA: TGTGCCAGCAGCTTCTCCCGCGGGACTAGCCAATCGCTATCTGGGGCCAACGTCCTGACTTTC
CDR3 protein: CASSFSRGTSQSLSGANVLTF

D gene: TRBD1
J gene: TRBJ1-5
V gene: TRBV29-1
clone size: .
CDR3 DNA: TGCAGCGTTCGGACAGGTAGCAATCAGCCCCAGCATTTT
CDR3 protein: CSVRTGSNQPQHF